Following are 22 T cell receptor beta chains from one sample sequenced in a study of PD-L1 blockade in urothelial cancer. Repertoires were generated with immunoSEQ multiplex PCR, while TCRdb's copy carries only in-frame clones and drops some. Of about 49,000 clones listed, 79% were seen once; the top ten hold less than 11%. The time point here: pretreatment peripheral blood. The input for sequencing was PBMCs, taken around atezolizumab (anti-PD-L1) treatment. The receptors were sampled from a man in his sixties or seventies with urothelial cancer.

The chain has TRBV2 and TRBJ1-3, with TRBD1 as a possible D gene (6 bases). The ends were cut back, 2 bases at V and 2 bases at J, with 10 bases in the middle. The germline V gene has CDR1 SNHLY and CDR2 FYNNEI. The CDR3 totals 15 residues. The CDR3 loop is CASSETRGPGNTIYF. The CDR3 DNA is TGTGCCAGCAGTGAAACCAGGGGCCCTGGAAACACCATATATTTT.

This clone is categorized as medium-sized. The same CDR3 is also encoded by other DNA sequences in this sample. The V gene is TRBV7-9, the J gene TRBJ1-1, with D possibly matching TRBD1 (5 bases). The V end lost 2 bases, the J end lost 2 bases, and 9 bases lay between the germline ends. The CDR3 sequence is 14 residues long. Germline V gene data show CDR1 as SEHNR and CDR2 as FQNEAQ (reference sequence). CDR3 nucleotide sequence: TGTGCCAGCAGCTTAACGCAGGGAAACACTGAAGCTTTCTTT. This translates into CASSLTQGNTEAFF. Filled out from reference TRBV7-9 and TRBJ1-1, the complete variable domain reads DTGVSQNPRHKITKRGQNVTFRCDPISEHNRLYWYRQTLGQGPEFLTYFQNEAQLEKSRLLSDRFSAERPKGSFSTLEIQRTEQGDSAMYLCASSLTQGNTEAFFGQGTRLTVV.

The chain is built from TRBV28 and TRBJ1-3; D perhaps matches TRBD1 (5 bases). V dropped 3 bases and J dropped 0 bases, with 12 bases sitting between them. This CDR3 spans 16 amino acids. The germline V gene has CDR1 MDHEN and CDR2 SYDVKM. The CDR3 loop reads CASSFSGVPSGNTIYF. In DNA, the CDR3 is TGTGCCAGCAGTTTCTCGGGGGTCCCCTCTGGAAACACCATATATTTT.

This sequence joins TRBV30 and TRBJ1-5, with 9 positions matching TRBD1. V shed 0 bases, J shed 4 bases, and the junction held 7 bases outside the gene matches. Germline V lookup: CDR1 GTSNPN, CDR2 SVGIG (reference sequence). The CDR3 runs to 16 residues. The CDR3 bases are TGTGCCTGGAGTGTAAATTTCGGGACAGGGAATCAGCCCCAGCATTTT. Its protein is CAWSVNFGTGNQPQHF.

The chain recombines TRBV5-4 with TRBJ2-1, with TRBD2 identical over 9 bases. Trimming removed 3 bases from V and 0 bases from J; junction bases left unmatched: 4. Per germline, CDR1 SGHNT and CDR2 YYREEE (reference sequence). CDR3 length: 16 amino acids. This CDR3 is CASSSDSGSSYNEQFF. In nucleotides, the CDR3 is TGTGCCAGCAGCTCAGATAGCGGGAGCTCCTACAATGAGCAGTTCTTC.

The V gene is TRBV7-2, the J gene TRBJ1-4; 8 bases match TRBD1. Germline-derived CDR1 and CDR2 are SGHTA and FQGNSA. The CDR3 totals 14 residues. Germline trimming cut 5 bases from V and 5 bases from J; bases unmatched to any gene: 4. Here the CDR3 reads CASSGQGWNEKLFF. CDR3 in DNA: TGTGCCAGCAGCGGACAGGGCTGGAATGAAAAACTGTTTTTT.

This chain links TRBV4-1 with TRBJ2-3, with a tentative D call TRBD2 (6 bases). Trimming removed 2 bases from V and 0 bases from J, with 12 bases in between. The germline CDR1 and CDR2 sequences are MGHRA and YSYEKL. The CDR3 length is 16 residues. CDR3 bases: TGCGCCAGCAGCCAACAGTGGGCGGGGAGCACAGATACGCAGTATTTT. It translates to CASSQQWAGSTDTQYF.

This chain links TRBV9 with TRBJ1-2, with 8 nucleotides matching TRBD1. Germline lookup yields CDR1 SGDLS and CDR2 YYNGEE. The ends lost 0 bases at V and 5 bases at J; junction bases unmatched: 6. The CDR3 loop spans 15 amino acids. The CDR3: CASSVAGQVLYGYTF. Here the CDR3 DNA reads TGTGCCAGCAGCGTAGCGGGACAGGTCCTTTATGGCTACACCTTC.

The chain links TRBV7-9 to TRBJ2-7; the match to TRBD1 covers 8 bases. The germline V gene encodes CDR1 SEHNR and CDR2 FQNEAQ (reference sequence). Trimming cost V 5 bases and J 3 bases; bases outside gene matches: 3. This CDR3 region has 13 residues. CDR3 region: CASSPGTGYEQYF. The CDR3 DNA reads as TGTGCCAGCAGCCCCGGGACAGGCTACGAGCAGTACTTC.

This chain links TRBV19 with TRBJ1-5, with D perhaps TRBD1 (5 bases). There are 14 residues in the CDR3. The V end lost 1 base, the J end lost 6 bases, and 10 bases lay between the germline ends. From germline, CDR1 is LNHDA and CDR2 SQIVND (reference sequence). CDR3 in amino acids: CASSIGSGIQPQHF. The CDR3 coding sequence is TGTGCCAGTAGTATAGGTTCAGGGATTCAGCCCCAGCATTTT.

This clone has a handful of counts. The chain combines TRBV6-5 with TRBJ2-7; D remains unclear. V dropped 6 bases and J dropped 3 bases, with 9 bases sitting between them. This CDR3 has 12 residues. Germline V gives CDR1 MNHEY, CDR2 SVGAGI. The CDR3 sequence: CASRDLYYEQYF. The DNA of the CDR3 is TGTGCCAGCAGAGACTTATACTACGAGCAGTACTTC.

V is TRBV18 and J is TRBJ1-1, with 8 bases identical to TRBD1. CDR1 is KGHSH, CDR2 LQKENI, per germline. With V trimmed by 4 bases and J by 8 bases, 9 bases remained unmatched. There are 14 residues in the CDR3. The CDR3 protein is CASSLTNGDREAFF. CDR3 nucleotides: TGTGCCAGCTCACTCACCAACGGGGACAGGGAAGCTTTCTTT.

Only one count was recorded for this clone. The chain carries TRBV4-1 and TRBJ1-1, with a possible D match to TRBD1 (5 bases). Germline CDR1 and CDR2: MGHRA and YSYEKL. The CDR3 is 15 amino acids. With 0 bases removed from V and 3 bases from J, the gap between germline ends came to 11 bases. The CDR3 region is CASSQDPQVDTEAFF. CDR3 nucleotide sequence: TGCGCCAGCAGCCAAGACCCACAGGTTGACACTGAAGCTTTCTTT.

In its sample, this clone was seen once. The CDR3 sequence: CASRAAGEETQYF. The CDR3 coding sequence is TGTGCCAGCAGAGCGGCAGGGGAAGAGACCCAGTACTTC. This chain joins TRBV7-3 and TRBJ2-5; a possible D gene is TRBD1 (6 bases). The germline V gene encodes CDR1 SGHTA and CDR2 FQGTGA. There are 13 residues in the CDR3. The V end lost 6 bases, the J end lost 3 bases, and 11 bases lay between the germline ends. The full variable domain, with the rest looked up from reference TRBV7-3 and TRBJ2-5, is GAGVSQTPSNKVTEKGKYVELRCDPISGHTALYWYRQSLGQGPEFLIYFQGTGAADDSGLPNDRFFAVRPEGSVSTLKIQRTERGDSAVYLCASRAAGEETQYFGPGTRLLVL.

This chain joins TRBV29-1 and TRBJ2-1, with 11 bases lining up with TRBD2. The V gene end was trimmed by 5 bases and the J gene end by 0 bases; junction bases not matched to a gene: 0. Germline CDR1 SQVTM, CDR2 ANQGSEA. The CDR3 extends over 14 amino acids. The CDR3 nucleotides read TGCAGCGTTACTAGCGGGAGCTCCTACAATGAGCAGTTCTTC. It codes for CSVTSGSSYNEQFF.

CDR3 bases: TGTGCCAGCAGTGAAGGGGACAGGAACACTGAAGCTTTCTTT. Amino acid sequence: CASSEGDRNTEAFF. V is TRBV2 and J is TRBJ1-1, with TRBD1 identical over 7 bases. The V gene's germline CDR1 is SNHLY and CDR2 FYNNEI. The CDR3 has 14 amino acids. Germline trimming cut 1 base from V and 1 base from J; bases unmatched to any gene: 0.

The gene calls are TRBV15 and TRBJ2-5; 8 bases map to TRBD1. The V gene end was trimmed by 4 bases and the J gene end by 5 bases; junction bases not matched to a gene: 6. The length of the CDR3 is 14 residues. From germline, CDR1 is LNHNV and CDR2 YYDKDF (reference sequence). For the CDR3, the DNA is TGTGCCACCAGCACTCGGACAGGGAGTGAGACCCAGTACTTC. Encoded protein: CATSTRTGSETQYF.

V is TRBV2 and J is TRBJ2-5; D uncertain. This CDR3 is 11 amino acids long. Germline V gene lookup returns CDR1 SNHLY and CDR2 FYNNEI. Deletions cut 2 bases from V and 5 bases from J, with 3 bases between. The CDR3 here is CASSELETQYF. Written as DNA, the CDR3 is TGTGCCAGCAGTGAACTGGAGACCCAGTACTTC. The complete variable domain, with remaining parts taken from reference TRBV2 and TRBJ2-5, reads EPEVTQTPSHQVTQMGQEVILRCVPISNHLYFYWYRQILGQKVEFLVSFYNNEISEKSEIFDDQFSVERPDGSNFTLKIRSTKLEDSAMYFCASSELETQYFGPGTRLLVL.

The CDR3 loop reads CASSPDFSTDTQYF. DNA of the CDR3: TGTGCCAGCAGCCCGGACTTTAGCACAGATACGCAGTATTTT. The chain recombines TRBV7-9 with TRBJ2-3; D possibly corresponds to TRBD2 (5 bases). This CDR3 is 14 amino acids long. The germline V gene has CDR1 SEHNR and CDR2 FQNEAQ (reference sequence). V was shortened by 5 bases and J by 0 bases, with 9 bases between the two germline ends.

V and J are TRBV6-1 and TRBJ1-1; 8 nucleotides agree with TRBD1. V trimming: 5 bases; J trimming: 0 bases; junction bases outside the gene matches: 5. This CDR3 region has 15 residues. Germline V lookup: CDR1 MNHNS, CDR2 SASEGT. Here the CDR3 reads CASSSLTGVNTEAFF. DNA of the CDR3: TGTGCCAGCAGTTCCCTGACAGGGGTGAACACTGAAGCTTTCTTT.

V usage is TRBV30 and J usage is TRBJ2-1; 9 nucleotides align to TRBD2. Germline lookup yields CDR1 GTSNPN and CDR2 SVGIG (reference sequence). This CDR3 region has 15 residues. Losses at the gene ends were 6 bases for V and 6 bases for J; bases not matched to a gene: 12. The CDR3 sequence: CACQPPGLAPNEQFF. The CDR3, as DNA: TGTGCCTGCCAACCCCCGGGACTAGCTCCCAATGAGCAGTTCTTC.

This clone has a single count. The J gene is TRBJ1-2, the V gene TRBV28; 10 positions match TRBD1. Unmatched junction bases numbered 10, after V lost 8 bases and J lost 7 bases. Germline V gene sequence: CDR1 MDHEN, CDR2 SYDVKM. There are 14 residues in the CDR3. Here the CDR3 DNA reads TGTGCCAGCCGTCCCGGGACAGGGGTCCGTGGCTACACCTTC. Translated: CASRPGTGVRGYTF.